The 25 T cell receptor beta chains presented below share a single source sample, sequenced in a study of monozygotic twins with inflammatory bowel disease. TCRdb processed the 5' RACE reads again and assigns one entry to each CDR3 protein, with no DNA. This sample contains fewer than 150,000 distinct CDR3 sequences. The sequencing sample was made of blood. These receptors were obtained from a human donor with ulcerative colitis or Crohn's disease, or a healthy co-twin of an affected twin (not recorded which).

This chain links TRBV12-3 or TRBV12-4 with TRBJ2-4. The CDR3 runs to 16 residues. This chain's CDR3 is CASSLWVVAGKNMQYF.

V gene TRBV5-1 combines with J gene TRBJ2-7; the D call from TCRdb, TRBD1, cannot be confirmed without DNA. CDR1 and CDR2 (germline): SGHRS, YFSETQ. This CDR3 has 14 residues. CDR3 amino acids: CASRAGTGGYEQYF.

This chain joins TRBV5-4 and TRBJ2-7; without DNA, the TCRdb call of TRBD1 cannot be checked. Per germline, CDR1 SGHNT and CDR2 YYREEE (reference sequence). The CDR3 contains 16 residues. The CDR3 sequence: CASSLGINGPGYEQYF.

The chain's CDR3 is CSAMTGSSQPQHF. The chain uses TRBV20-1 and TRBJ1-5; as DNA is missing, the TRBD1 call by TCRdb cannot be tested. The germline V gene has CDR1 DFQATT and CDR2 SNEGSKA (reference sequence). This CDR3 is 13 amino acids long.

The rearrangement links TRBV6-1 to TRBJ2-7; TCRdb outputs TRBD1, but without DNA this stays unchecked. This CDR3 is built from 15 residues. Germline CDR1 is MNHNS and CDR2 is SASEGT. This CDR3 is CASSPPRTGDYEQYF.

The CDR3 spells CASSQDRGSEAFF. The chain links TRBV5-4 to TRBJ1-1; TCRdb calls TRBD1, which cannot be checked without DNA. CDR1 SGHNT and CDR2 YYREEE come from the germline V gene (reference sequence). This CDR3 is built from 13 residues.

The chain joins TRBV7-2 to TRBJ2-3. CDR1 and CDR2 (germline): SGHTA, FQGNSA. The CDR3 length is 15 residues. CDR3 region: CASSPLRSSTDTQYF.

The chain couples TRBV20-1 to TRBJ1-1; TCRdb's D call of TRBD1 is untestable without DNA. This CDR3 region has 15 residues. Germline CDR1 is DFQATT and CDR2 is SNEGSKA (reference sequence). The CDR3 spells CSARMTGAGNTEAFF.

The chain employs TRBV18 and TRBJ2-4; TCRdb proposes TRBD1, but this gene call is untestable without DNA. The CDR3 contains 14 residues. Germline lookup yields CDR1 KGHSH and CDR2 LQKENI. The CDR3 region is CASSPPVGADIQYF.

The CDR3: CASSQGPHTEAFF. The rearrangement links TRBV12-3 or TRBV12-4 to TRBJ1-1; TCRdb lists TRBD1, though no DNA is available to test this call. The CDR3 is made up of 13 amino acids.

V is TRBV20-1 and J is TRBJ2-5; TCRdb returns TRBD1, unconfirmable since there is no DNA. The germline V gene encodes CDR1 DFQATT and CDR2 SNEGSKA (reference sequence). The CDR3 length is 14 residues. The CDR3 region is CSARDRSGIETQYF.

The chain links TRBV7-9 to TRBJ1-2; TCRdb's D gene call, TRBD1, goes unchecked for lack of DNA. CDR3 length: 15 amino acids. The germline CDR1 and CDR2 sequences are SEHNR and FQNEAQ (reference sequence). CDR3: CASSSPGTGGFGYTF.

The chain uses TRBV5-1 and TRBJ2-3; TCRdb reports TRBD1, a call that lacks DNA to check it against. Per germline, CDR1 SGHRS and CDR2 YFSETQ. The CDR3 runs 16 residues. The CDR3 here is CASTPGRSLGTDTQYF.

V usage is TRBV12-3 or TRBV12-4 and J usage is TRBJ2-5; TCRdb lists TRBD1, though no DNA is available to test this call. The CDR3 is 13 amino acids. CDR3: CASSLQGFETQYF.

The chain couples TRBV4-1 to TRBJ2-7; as DNA is missing, the TRBD1 call by TCRdb cannot be tested. This CDR3 has 17 residues. Germline V lookup: CDR1 MGHRA, CDR2 YSYEKL. The CDR3 loop reads CASSQPIGQGSSYEQYF.

The rearrangement links TRBV27 to TRBJ2-2; the TCRdb D gene call, TRBD2, has no DNA to confirm it. The CDR3 contains 16 residues. The germline gives CDR1 MNHEY, CDR2 SMNVEV (reference sequence). The CDR3 sequence: CASSASSGGDTGELFF.

The chain employs TRBV5-6 and TRBJ2-5. CDR3 size: 15 residues. The germline gives CDR1 SGHDT, CDR2 YYEEEE. The CDR3 region is CASRKINSRDLVDDF.

This chain connects TRBV20-1 to TRBJ2-2; TCRdb picks TRBD1, but there is no DNA to check that call. Germline loops: CDR1 DFQATT, CDR2 SNEGSKA (reference sequence). There are 12 residues in the CDR3. CDR3 protein: CSAGTYTGELFF.

The chain combines TRBV7-2 with TRBJ2-5; TCRdb designates TRBD1, a call that cannot be tested without DNA. From germline, CDR1 is SGHTA and CDR2 FQGNSA. CDR3 length: 13 residues. CDR3 in amino acids: CASSPRGSETQYF.

V and J are TRBV7-8 and TRBJ1-1; TCRdb lists TRBD1, though no DNA is available to test this call. CDR1 is SGHVS, CDR2 FQNEAQ, per germline. There are 15 residues in the CDR3. The CDR3 loop reads CASSKYRGPNTEAFF. The entire variable domain, with the rest obtained from reference TRBV7-8 and TRBJ1-1, is as follows: GAGVSQSPRYKVAKRGQDVALRCDPISGHVSLFWYQQALGQGPEFLTYFQNEAQLDKSGLPSDRFFAERPEGSVSTLKIQRTQQEDSAVYLCASSKYRGPNTEAFFGQGTRLTVV.

The genes are TRBV5-1 and TRBJ2-3; the D gene TCRdb calls, TRBD2, cannot be checked with no DNA. The CDR3 spans 16 residues. Per the germline V gene, CDR1 is SGHRS and CDR2 is YFSETQ. This chain's CDR3 is CASSPGLAASTDTQYF.

The V and J genes are TRBV18 and TRBJ1-2; with no DNA, the TCRdb D assignment of TRBD1 cannot be verified. CDR1 and CDR2 from the germline V gene are KGHSH and LQKENI. The CDR3 extends over 17 amino acids. The CDR3 sequence is CASSPPRDRVSSYGYTF.

The chain has TRBV5-1 and TRBJ1-1; checking the TCRdb D call of TRBD1 is not possible without DNA. Germline loops: CDR1 SGHRS, CDR2 YFSETQ. This CDR3 contains 13 residues. CDR3 protein: CASSGQGTDKAFF. Together with reference TRBV5-1 and TRBJ1-1, the CDR3 gives the full variable domain: KAGVTQTPRYLIKTRGQQVTLSCSPISGHRSVSWYQQTPGQGLQFLFEYFSETQRNKGNFPGRFSGRQFSNSRSEMNVSTLELGDSALYLCASSGQGTDKAFFGQGTRLTVV.

This chain connects TRBV19 to TRBJ1-6. CDR3 length: 13 amino acids. The germline V gene encodes CDR1 LNHDA and CDR2 SQIVND (reference sequence). The CDR3 spells CASSIIQDSPLHF.

The chain recombines TRBV5-1 with TRBJ1-1; as DNA is missing, the TRBD1 call by TCRdb cannot be tested. The CDR3 is 14 amino acids. CDR1 is SGHRS, CDR2 YFSETQ, per germline. CDR3 sequence reads: CASSQQGTNTEAFF.